The 3 T cell receptor beta chains below were found in one sample sequenced in a study of identifying expanded T cells in peripheral blood. TCRdb keeps only in-frame clones here, not all; method: immunoSEQ multiplex PCR. Among approximately 120,000 clones listed, around four fifths were seen once. The specimen sequenced was blood. All receptors come from a person aged 18 to 70 in good health.

CDR3 nucleotide sequence: TGTGCCAGCTCAGAGACATCCAACTATGGCTACACCTTC. Protein product: CASSETSNYGYTF. The V gene is TRBV18, the J gene TRBJ1-2; D ambiguous. Looked up from germline, CDR1 is KGHSH and CDR2 is LQKENI. The CDR3 length is 13 residues. The germline V and J ends were trimmed by 5 bases and 2 bases, with 9 bases remaining between them.

The chain joins TRBV5-8 to TRBJ2-7; 9 bases align to TRBD1. CDR3 size: 15 residues. The germline V gene encodes CDR1 SGHTS and CDR2 YDEGEE. Germline trimming cut 3 bases from V and 3 bases from J; bases unmatched to any gene: 7. The CDR3 coding sequence is TGTGCCAGCAGCTCGACCGGGACAGGGTACTACGAGCAGTACTTC. Its translation is CASSSTGTGYYEQYF.

The chain recombines TRBV6-1 with TRBJ2-7, with 10 bases lining up with TRBD1. The V gene end was trimmed by 8 bases and the J gene end by 4 bases; junction bases not matched to a gene: 11. The CDR3 has 15 residues. Germline CDR1 and CDR2: MNHNS and SASEGT. The CDR3 nucleotides read TGTGCCAGCGTTTTTGCGACAGGGGGCGGATACGAGCAGTACTTC. This translates into CASVFATGGGYEQYF.